The subject of this entry is one TCR beta chain. Its antigen is unidentified. In the same sample, other DNA sequences code for this CDR3. Germline V gene data show CDR1 as LNHDA and CDR2 as SQIVND (reference sequence). Losses at the gene ends were 4 bases for V and 7 bases for J; bases not matched to a gene: 5. This CDR3 has 15 residues. These data are taken from a study of shared clonotypes between healthy human individuals. Study-wide results and limits: Read depth was anticipated to influence clonotype sharing among donors. Researchers sampled only blood; tissue repertoires likely differ.

Profiled with immunoSEQ multiplex PCR; TCRdb holds only in-frame clones, not every one. The table records approximately 2.3 million clones, 80% to 95% of them present only once. Subsets obtained from CD4+ cells comprised CD45RA+ naive and CD45RA-negative memory cells. The receptor comes from a man between 18 and 29 years old in good health. Some clones in this sample may be carry-over from other donors' samples. This chain uses TRBV19 with TRBJ2-1, with 12 nucleotides matching TRBD2. Specimen: naive CD4+ T cells from PBMCs. As for subset: CD45RA+ positively selected. Here the CDR3 reads CASSTTSGRGNEQFF. The CDR3 region has the DNA TGTGCCAGTAGTACGACTAGCGGGAGAGGGAATGAGCAGTTCTTC. Full variable domain (rest looked up from reference TRBV19 and TRBJ2-1): DGGITQSPKYLFRKEGQNVTLSCEQNLNHDAMYWYRQDPGQGLRLIYYSQIVNDFQKGDIAEGYSVSREKKESFPLTVTSAQKNPTAFYLCASSTTSGRGNEQFFGPGTRLTVL.